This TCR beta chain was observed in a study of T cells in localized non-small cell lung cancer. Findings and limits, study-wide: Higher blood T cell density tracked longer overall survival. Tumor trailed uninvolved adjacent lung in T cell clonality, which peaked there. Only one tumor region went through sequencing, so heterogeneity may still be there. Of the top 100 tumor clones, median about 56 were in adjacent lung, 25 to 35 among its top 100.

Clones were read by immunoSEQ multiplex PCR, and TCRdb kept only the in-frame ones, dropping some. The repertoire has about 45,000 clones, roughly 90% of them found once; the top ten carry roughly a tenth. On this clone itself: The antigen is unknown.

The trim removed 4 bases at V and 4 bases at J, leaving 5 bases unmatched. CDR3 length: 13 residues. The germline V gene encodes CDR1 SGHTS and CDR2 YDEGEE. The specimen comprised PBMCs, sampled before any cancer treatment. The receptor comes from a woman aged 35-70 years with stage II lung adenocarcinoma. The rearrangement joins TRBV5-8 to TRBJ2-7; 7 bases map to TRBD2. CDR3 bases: TGTGCCAGCAGCATCCGACTAGCATACGAGCAGTACTTC. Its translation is CASSIRLAYEQYF. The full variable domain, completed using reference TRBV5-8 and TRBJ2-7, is EAGVTQSPTHLIKTRGQQATLRCSPISGHTSVYWYQQALGLGLQFLLWYDEGEERNRGNFPPRFSGRQFPNYSSELNVNALELEDSALYLCASSIRLAYEQYFGPGTRLTVT.